Sequencing of this T cell receptor (beta chain) was carried out in a study of Graves' ophthalmopathy and Graves' hyperthyroidism. As for the study in general: No progression to ophthalmopathy over 18 months defined stable hyperthyroidism. Study-wide findings and caveats: Ophthalmopathy versus stable hyperthyroidism: 13-signature model gave around 85% sensitivity, approximately 80% specificity. In predicting ophthalmopathy progression, the model reached 70% to 71% sensitivity and around 72% specificity.

Ages of hyperthyroidism patients ran from 18 to 65, and their diagnoses were new, under 2 months' duration. The study amplified TCR beta CDR3 regions using RNA transcripts. An initial RT-PCR round employing HTBI primers preceded a second-round multiplex PCR. Each CDR3 protein gets one entry after TCRdb re-called the multiplex PCR reads with MiXCR. The table lists about 1.1 million distinct CDR3 sequences, about two fifths of them singletons, with 11% in the top ten. This clonotype was observed a few times. Its antigen is unidentified. Germline CDR1 reads MGHDK; CDR2 reads SYGVNS. V lost 2 bases to trimming and J lost 2 bases; unmatched junction nucleotides: 3. The CDR3 has 16 residues.

Sequences were obtained from peripheral blood or thyroid tissue (not recorded which). The chain employs TRBV25-1 and TRBJ2-7, with 13 nucleotides matching TRBD2. The sequence was collected from an adult man with Graves' hyperthyroidism. CDR3 DNA: TGTGCCAGCAGTGAAACCGGACTAGCGGGAGCCTACGAGCAGTACTTC. The encoded protein is CASSETGLAGAYEQYF.